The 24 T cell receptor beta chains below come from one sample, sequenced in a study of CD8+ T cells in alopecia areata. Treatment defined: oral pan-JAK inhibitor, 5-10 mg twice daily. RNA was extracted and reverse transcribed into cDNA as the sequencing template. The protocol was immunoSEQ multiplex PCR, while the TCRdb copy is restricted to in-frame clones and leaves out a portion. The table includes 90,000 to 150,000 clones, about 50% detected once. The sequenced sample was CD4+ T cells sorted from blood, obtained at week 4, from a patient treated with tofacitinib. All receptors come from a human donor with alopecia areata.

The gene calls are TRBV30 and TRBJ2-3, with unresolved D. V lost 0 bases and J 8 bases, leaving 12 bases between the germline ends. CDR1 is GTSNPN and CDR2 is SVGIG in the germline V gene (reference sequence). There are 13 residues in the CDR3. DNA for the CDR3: TGTGCCTGGAGTGTACTACCTTCTGGTACGCAGTATTTT. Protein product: CAWSVLPSGTQYF.

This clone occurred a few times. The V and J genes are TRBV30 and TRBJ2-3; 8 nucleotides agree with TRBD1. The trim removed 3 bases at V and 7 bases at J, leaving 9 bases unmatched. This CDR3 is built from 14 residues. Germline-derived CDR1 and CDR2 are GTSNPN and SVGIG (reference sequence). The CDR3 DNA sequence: TGTGCCTGGAGCCCCGGACAGGGTGGTAATACGCAGTATTTT. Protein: CAWSPGQGGNTQYF.

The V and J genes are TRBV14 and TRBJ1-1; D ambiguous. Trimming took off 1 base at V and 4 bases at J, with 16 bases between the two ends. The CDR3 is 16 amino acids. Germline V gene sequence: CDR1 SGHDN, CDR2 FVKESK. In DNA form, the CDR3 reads TGTGCCAGCAGCCAAGGATGGTTTGGGTCAACCACTGAAGCTTTCTTT. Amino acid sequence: CASSQGWFGSTTEAFF.

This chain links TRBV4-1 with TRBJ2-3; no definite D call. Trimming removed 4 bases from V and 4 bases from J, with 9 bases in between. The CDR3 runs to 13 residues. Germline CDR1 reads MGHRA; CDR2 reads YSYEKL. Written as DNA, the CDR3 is TGCGCCAGCAGCCGGATTCGAGCAGATACGCAGTATTTT. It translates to CASSRIRADTQYF.

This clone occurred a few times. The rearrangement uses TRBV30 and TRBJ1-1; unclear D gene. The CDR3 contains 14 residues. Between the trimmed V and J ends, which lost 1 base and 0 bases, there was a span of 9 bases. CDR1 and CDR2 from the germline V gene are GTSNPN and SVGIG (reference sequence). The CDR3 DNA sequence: TGTGCCTGGAGTGAAAATGGAGTGAACACTGAAGCTTTCTTT. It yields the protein CAWSENGVNTEAFF.

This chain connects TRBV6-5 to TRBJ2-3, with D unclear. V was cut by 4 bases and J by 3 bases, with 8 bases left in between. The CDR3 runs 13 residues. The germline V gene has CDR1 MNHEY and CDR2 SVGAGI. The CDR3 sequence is CASSSVWTDTQYF. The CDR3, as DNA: TGTGCCAGCAGTTCTGTTTGGACAGATACGCAGTATTTT.

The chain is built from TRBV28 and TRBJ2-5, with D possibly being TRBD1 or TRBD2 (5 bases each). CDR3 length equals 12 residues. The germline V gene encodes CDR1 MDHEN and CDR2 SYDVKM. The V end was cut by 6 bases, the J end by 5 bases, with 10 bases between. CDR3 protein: CASRGVGETQYF. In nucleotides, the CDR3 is TGTGCCAGCAGGGGGGTGGGTGAGACCCAGTACTTC.

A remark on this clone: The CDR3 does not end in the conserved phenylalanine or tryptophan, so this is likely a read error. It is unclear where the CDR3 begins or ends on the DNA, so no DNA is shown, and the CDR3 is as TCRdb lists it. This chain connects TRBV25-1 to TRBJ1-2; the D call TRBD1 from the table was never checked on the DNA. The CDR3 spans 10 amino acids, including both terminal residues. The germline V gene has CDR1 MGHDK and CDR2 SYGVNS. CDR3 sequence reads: CASRDQQVLP.

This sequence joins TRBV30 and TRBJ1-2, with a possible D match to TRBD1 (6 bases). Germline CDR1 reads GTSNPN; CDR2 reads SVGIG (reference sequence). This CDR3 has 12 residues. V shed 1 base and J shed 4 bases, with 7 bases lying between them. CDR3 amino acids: CAWSGTVYGYTF. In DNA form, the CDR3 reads TGTGCCTGGAGTGGGACAGTCTATGGCTACACCTTC. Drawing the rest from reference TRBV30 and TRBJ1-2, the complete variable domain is SQTIHQWPATLVQPVGSPLSLECTVEGTSNPNLYWYRQAAGRGLQLLFYSVGIGQISSEVPQNLSASRPQDRQFILSSKKLLLSDSGFYLCAWSGTVYGYTFGSGTRLTVV.

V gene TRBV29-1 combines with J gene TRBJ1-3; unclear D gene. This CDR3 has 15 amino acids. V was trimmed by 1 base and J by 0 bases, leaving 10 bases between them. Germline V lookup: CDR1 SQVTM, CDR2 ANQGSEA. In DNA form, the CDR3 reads TGCAGCGTTGAAGGGACTAGTCCCTCTGGAAACACCATATATTTT. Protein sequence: CSVEGTSPSGNTIYF.

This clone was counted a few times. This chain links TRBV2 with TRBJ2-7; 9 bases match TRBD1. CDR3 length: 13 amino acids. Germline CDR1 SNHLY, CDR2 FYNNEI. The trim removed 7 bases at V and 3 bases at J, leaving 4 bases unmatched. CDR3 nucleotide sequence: TGTGCCAGCACTGTGACAGGGGGCTACGAGCAGTACTTC. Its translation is CASTVTGGYEQYF.

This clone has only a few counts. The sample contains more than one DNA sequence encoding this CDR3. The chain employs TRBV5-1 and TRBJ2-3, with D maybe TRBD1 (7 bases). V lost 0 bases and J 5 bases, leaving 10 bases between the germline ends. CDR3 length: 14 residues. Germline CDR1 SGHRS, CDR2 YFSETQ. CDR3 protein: CASSLGQGGDTQYF. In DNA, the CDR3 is TGCGCCAGCAGCTTGGGACAGGGAGGAGATACGCAGTATTTT.

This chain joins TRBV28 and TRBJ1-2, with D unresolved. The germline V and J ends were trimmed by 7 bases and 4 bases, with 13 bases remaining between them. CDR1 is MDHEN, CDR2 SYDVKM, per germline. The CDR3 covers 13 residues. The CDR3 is CASNPGFLYGYTF. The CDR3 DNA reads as TGTGCCAGCAACCCGGGTTTCCTCTATGGCTACACCTTC.

For the CDR3, the DNA is TGCGCCAGCAGCCAAGGGGGGACCCAGTACTTC. Its translation: CASSQGGTQYF. The chain employs TRBV4-1 and TRBJ2-5; D gene ambiguous. V was trimmed by 1 base and J by 7 bases, leaving 4 bases between them. The germline V gene has CDR1 MGHRA and CDR2 YSYEKL. The CDR3 runs 11 residues.

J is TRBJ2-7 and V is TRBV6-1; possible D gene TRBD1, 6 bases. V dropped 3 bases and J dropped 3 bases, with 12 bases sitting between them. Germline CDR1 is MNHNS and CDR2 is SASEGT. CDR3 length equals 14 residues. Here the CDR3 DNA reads TGTGCCAGCAGTGAGATCGGACAGTTCTACGAGCAGTACTTC. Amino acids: CASSEIGQFYEQYF.

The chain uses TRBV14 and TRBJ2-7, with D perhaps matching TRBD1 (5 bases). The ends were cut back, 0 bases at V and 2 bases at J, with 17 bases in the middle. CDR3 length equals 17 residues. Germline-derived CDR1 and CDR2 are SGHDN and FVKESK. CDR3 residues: CASSQDSWTTSAYEQYF. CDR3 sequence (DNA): TGTGCCAGCAGCCAAGATTCCTGGACAACTTCAGCCTACGAGCAGTACTTC. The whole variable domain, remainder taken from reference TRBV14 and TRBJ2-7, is EAGVTQFPSHSVIEKGQTVTLRCDPISGHDNLYWYRRVMGKEIKFLLHFVKESKQDESGMPNNRFLAERTGGTYSTLKVQPAELEDSGVYFCASSQDSWTTSAYEQYFGPGTRLTVT.

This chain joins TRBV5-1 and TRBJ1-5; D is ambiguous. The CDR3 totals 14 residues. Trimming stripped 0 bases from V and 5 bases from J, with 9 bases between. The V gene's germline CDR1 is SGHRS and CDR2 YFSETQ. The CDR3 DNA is TGCGCCAGCAGCTTGGACAGCCAATATCAGCCCCAGCATTTT. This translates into CASSLDSQYQPQHF. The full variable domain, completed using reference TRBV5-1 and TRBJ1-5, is KAGVTQTPRYLIKTRGQQVTLSCSPISGHRSVSWYQQTPGQGLQFLFEYFSETQRNKGNFPGRFSGRQFSNSRSEMNVSTLELGDSALYLCASSLDSQYQPQHFGDGTRLSIL.

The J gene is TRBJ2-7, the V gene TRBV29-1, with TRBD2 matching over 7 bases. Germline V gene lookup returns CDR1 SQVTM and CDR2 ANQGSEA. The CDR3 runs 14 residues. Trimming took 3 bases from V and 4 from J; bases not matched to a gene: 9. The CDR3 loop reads CSVEGWRGRYEQYF. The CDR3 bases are TGCAGCGTTGAGGGATGGCGGGGGAGGTACGAGCAGTACTTC.

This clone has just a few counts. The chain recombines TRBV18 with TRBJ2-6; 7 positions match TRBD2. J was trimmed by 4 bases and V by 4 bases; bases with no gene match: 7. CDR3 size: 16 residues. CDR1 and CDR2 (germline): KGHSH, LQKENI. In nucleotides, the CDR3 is TGTGCCAGCTCACGGGACTACCGTGCCGGGGCCAACGTCCTGACTTTC. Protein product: CASSRDYRAGANVLTF. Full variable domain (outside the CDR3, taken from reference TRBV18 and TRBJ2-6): NAGVMQNPRHLVRRRGQEARLRCSPMKGHSHVYWYRQLPEEGLKFMVYLQKENIIDESGMPKERFSAEFPKEGPSILRIQQVVRGDSAAYFCASSRDYRAGANVLTFGAGSRLTVL.

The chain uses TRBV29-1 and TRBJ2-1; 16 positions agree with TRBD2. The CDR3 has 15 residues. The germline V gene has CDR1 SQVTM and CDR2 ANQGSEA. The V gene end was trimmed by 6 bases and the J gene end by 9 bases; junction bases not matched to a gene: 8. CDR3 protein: CSVAGTSGRAVEQFF. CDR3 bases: TGCAGCGTGGCCGGGACTAGCGGGAGGGCGGTTGAGCAGTTCTTC.

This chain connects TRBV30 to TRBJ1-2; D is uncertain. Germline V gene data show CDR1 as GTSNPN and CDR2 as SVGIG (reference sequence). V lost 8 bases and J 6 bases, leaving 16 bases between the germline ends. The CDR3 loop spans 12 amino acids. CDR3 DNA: TGTGCCGGAGAATGGCAGGCTGATGGCTACACCTTC. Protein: CAGEWQADGYTF.

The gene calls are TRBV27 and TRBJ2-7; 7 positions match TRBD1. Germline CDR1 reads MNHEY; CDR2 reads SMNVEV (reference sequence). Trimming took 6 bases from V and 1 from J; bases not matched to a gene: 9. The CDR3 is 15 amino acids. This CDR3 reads CASSLGQLRSYEQYF. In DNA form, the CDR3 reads TGTGCCAGCAGCCTGGGACAGTTAAGGTCCTACGAGCAGTACTTC.

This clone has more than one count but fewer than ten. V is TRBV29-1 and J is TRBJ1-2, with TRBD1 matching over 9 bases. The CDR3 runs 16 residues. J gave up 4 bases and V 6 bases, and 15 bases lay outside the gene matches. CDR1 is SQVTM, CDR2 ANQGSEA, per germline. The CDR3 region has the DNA TGCAGCGTCTCTTTCTTTGAACAGGGGGCTAGCTATGGCTACACCTTC. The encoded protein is CSVSFFEQGASYGYTF.

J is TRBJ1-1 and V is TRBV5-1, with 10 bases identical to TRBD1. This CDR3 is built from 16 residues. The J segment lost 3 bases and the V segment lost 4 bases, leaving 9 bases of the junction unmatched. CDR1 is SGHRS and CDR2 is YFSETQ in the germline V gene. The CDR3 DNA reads TGCGCCAGCAGCCAGGGACAGGGGCATGACTACACTGAAGCTTTCTTT. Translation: CASSQGQGHDYTEAFF. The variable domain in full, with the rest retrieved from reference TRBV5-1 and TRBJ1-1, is KAGVTQTPRYLIKTRGQQVTLSCSPISGHRSVSWYQQTPGQGLQFLFEYFSETQRNKGNFPGRFSGRQFSNSRSEMNVSTLELGDSALYLCASSQGQGHDYTEAFFGQGTRLTVV.